This TCR beta chain was sequenced in a study of cytomegalovirus exposure and HLA in healthy donors. The overall study: The 550 to 800 first-cohort repertoires and the 95 to 150 validation repertoires shared the same platform, a later analysis reported.

Worth noting for this clone: Its antigen remains unknown.

CDR1 is SGHAT, CDR2 FQNNGV, per germline. This CDR3 region has 14 residues. V lost 2 bases to trimming and J lost 6 bases; unmatched junction nucleotides: 4. Using immunoSEQ multiplex PCR, the repertoire was profiled, and TCRdb retains in-frame clones only, with some absent. The sample includes 50,000 to 70,000 clones, 85% to 95% of them seen just once. Broader study findings: In vitro testing confirmed a few CMV-associated chains as specific for CMV antigens.

J is TRBJ2-3 and V is TRBV11-2; 8 bases agree with TRBD2. Sequencing input: PBMCs. This clonotype originated in a woman aged 18 to 35 in good health and CMV-seropositive. CDR3 region: CASSLNSGSDTQYF. As DNA, the CDR3 is TGTGCCAGCAGCTTAAACAGCGGGAGTGATACGCAGTATTTT.